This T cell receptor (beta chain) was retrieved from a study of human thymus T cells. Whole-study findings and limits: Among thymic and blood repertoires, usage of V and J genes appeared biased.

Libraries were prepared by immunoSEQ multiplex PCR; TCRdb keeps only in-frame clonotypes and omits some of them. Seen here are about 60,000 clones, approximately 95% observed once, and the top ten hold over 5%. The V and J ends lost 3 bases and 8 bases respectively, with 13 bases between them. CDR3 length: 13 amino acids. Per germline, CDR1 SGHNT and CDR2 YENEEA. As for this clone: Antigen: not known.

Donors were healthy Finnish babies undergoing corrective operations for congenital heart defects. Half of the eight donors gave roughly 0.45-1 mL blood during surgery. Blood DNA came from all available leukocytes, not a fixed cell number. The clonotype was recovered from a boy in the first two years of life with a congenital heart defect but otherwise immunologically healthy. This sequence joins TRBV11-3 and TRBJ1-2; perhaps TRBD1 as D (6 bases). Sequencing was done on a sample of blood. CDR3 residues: CASSLTTGYGYTF. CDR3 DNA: TGTGCCAGCAGCTTGACAACAGGGTACGGCTACACCTTC. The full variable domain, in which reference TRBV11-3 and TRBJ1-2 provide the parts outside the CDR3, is EAGVVQSPRYKIIEKKQPVAFWCNPISGHNTLYWYLQNLGQGPELLIRYENEEAVDDSQLPKDRFSAERLKGVDSTLKIQPAELGDSAVYLCASSLTTGYGYTFGSGTRLTVV.